This T cell receptor beta chain came from a study of cytomegalovirus exposure and HLA in healthy donors. Looking at the study overall: The 100 million to 120 million unique TCR beta sequences, from about 179 million T cells, were found by an earlier analysis.

Per germline, CDR1 SGDLS and CDR2 YYNGEE. After removal of 0 bases from V and 4 bases from J, the junction contained 2 bases not matched to a gene. The CDR3 totals 14 residues. Regarding the study as a whole: Per a later analysis, under 20,000 TCR beta sequences showed association with HLA alleles at 0.05 false discovery rate. Some public TCRs appeared in many individuals, while most sequences were rare.

Healthy bone marrow donors made up the cohort. Worth noting for this clone: Antigen specificity is unknown.

Both 60 Vbeta primers and 13 Jbeta primers went into the PCR. Measured with immunoSEQ multiplex PCR; TCRdb has only the in-frame clones, and not every one. Found here are roughly 180,000 clones, approximately 81% of them singletons; the top ten hold 0.2% to 0.3%. The chain links TRBV9 to TRBJ1-2, with 8 bases lining up with TRBD1. The sample comprised PBMCs. The clonotype was recovered from a boy aged 5 to 17 in good health and CMV-seronegative. The CDR3 is CASSVAGGGYGYTF. Written as DNA, the CDR3 is TGTGCCAGCAGCGTAGCAGGGGGCGGCTATGGCTACACCTTC.